These 3 T cell receptor beta chains came from one sample sequenced in a study of T cell repertoires in cytomegalovirus infection. TCRdb reanalysed the reads using MiXCR and keeps one entry per CDR3 protein. The sample has hundreds of thousands of distinct CDR3 sequences; about a sixth are singletons. Sequencing input: PBMCs. The receptor set was obtained from a human donor in good health (CMV status not recorded). Some clones in this sample may be carry-over from other donors' samples.

This clonotype was seen repeatedly, ten times or more. V and J are TRBV12-3 or TRBV12-4 and TRBJ2-3, with 14 nucleotides matching TRBD2. Losses at the gene ends were 10 bases for V and 0 bases for J; bases not matched to a gene: 9. The CDR3 is 17 residues long. The CDR3 sequence: CATLQGLAGASTDTQYF. Written as DNA, the CDR3 is TGTGCCACCCTTCAGGGACTAGCGGGGGCTAGCACAGATACGCAGTATTTT.

This sequence joins TRBV5-6 and TRBJ1-5; 7 bases map to TRBD1. This CDR3 contains 15 residues. Germline trimming cut 4 bases from V and 2 bases from J; bases unmatched to any gene: 6. CDR1 and CDR2 (germline): SGHDT, YYEEEE. CDR3 DNA: TGTGCCAGCAGCCCCCGGGACAGTGGCAATCAGCCCCAGCATTTT. Its protein is CASSPRDSGNQPQHF.

The genes are TRBV2 and TRBJ2-3; no clear D gene. The CDR3 is 16 amino acids. Germline CDR1 SNHLY, CDR2 FYNNEI. V was shortened by 1 base and J by 0 bases, with 11 bases between the two germline ends. The CDR3 nucleotides read TGTGCCAGCAGTGAAGGGGCAGACACTAGCACAGATACGCAGTATTTT. Its protein is CASSEGADTSTDTQYF.